The clone carrying this T cell receptor beta chain was found once. Its antigen remains unidentified. The CDR3 contains 14 residues. CDR1 and CDR2 (germline): MGHRA, YSYEKL. V lost 1 base and J lost 8; bases outside the gene matches: 2. This sample was taken from a study of cytomegalovirus exposure and HLA in healthy donors. Whole-study results and caveats: The classifier was said to identify cytomegalovirus status with high specificity and sensitivity. In a later analysis, DRB1 alleles had the most associated TCRs; HLA-C alleles the fewest.

In the PCR, 60 Vbeta and 13 Jbeta primers were used. Generated by immunoSEQ multiplex PCR, the TCRdb table keeps only in-frame clones and is missing some. The data contain under 250,000 clones, roughly three quarters of them singletons. The clonotype was recovered from a man aged 50 to 59 in good health and CMV-seronegative. Sequencing was carried out using PBMCs. The chain combines TRBV4-1 with TRBJ2-2; the match to TRBD2 covers 9 bases. The CDR3 nucleotides are TGCGCCAGCAGCCAAGCTAGCGGGATGGGGGAGCTGTTTTTT. It translates to CASSQASGMGELFF.